These T cell receptor beta chains were read from a single sample in a study of T cell repertoires in aging, cancer and after chemotherapy. In TCRdb, the multiplex PCR reads were re-called with MiXCR into one record per CDR3 protein. Of fewer than 6,500 distinct CDR3 sequences listed, 25% to 30% were seen once; the top ten hold approximately 34%. Sequenced material: blood. The source of these receptors is a human donor with a solid tumor. Both conserved end residues are part of each CDR3. The D gene is left open where the match is weak. Clone size appears in some rows only: once, few, many, or a class for an expanded clone.

V gene	J gene	clone size	D gene	CDR3 DNA	CDR3 protein
TRBV5-1	TRBJ2-3	.	.	TGCGCCAGCTATAAGACAGCACACACAGATACGCAGTATTTT	CASYKTAHTDTQYF
TRBV4-3	TRBJ2-1	few	TRBD2	TGCGCCAGCAGCCTCACTAGCGGGTCCTACAATGAGCAGTTCTTC	CASSLTSGSYNEQFF
TRBV5-6	TRBJ2-1	.	.	TGCGCCAGCAGCTTGGAGGGGGAGTACAATGAGCAGTTCTTC	CASSLEGEYNEQFF
TRBV5-1	TRBJ2-1	.	TRBD2	TGCGCCAGCAGCCCACGGACTAGCAATGCCCTCTCCTACAATGAGCAGTTCTTC	CASSPRTSNALSYNEQFF
TRBV29-1	TRBJ2-7	hyperexpanded	.	TGCAGCGTTGAAGACCCAAACAGGGGGGGGGAGCAGTACTTC	CSVEDPNRGGEQYF
TRBV5-4	TRBJ2-7	medium-sized	TRBD2	TGTGCCAGCAGCTCTGGACTAGTTCAAGGCGAGCAGTACTTC	CASSSGLVQGEQYF
TRBV29-1	TRBJ2-1	medium-sized	TRBD2	TGCAGCGTCTTAGCGGGAGGGCTAGATGAGCAGTTCTTC	CSVLAGGLDEQFF
TRBV24-1	TRBJ2-1	.	TRBD2	TGTGCCACCGGGACTAGCGGGAGTAGGAATGAGCAGTTCTTC	CATGTSGSRNEQFF
TRBV7-2	TRBJ1-6	.	.	TGTGCCAGCAGCTTAGGGCCACGGTCACCCCTCCACTTT	CASSLGPRSPLHF
TRBV4-3	TRBJ2-3	few	TRBD2	TGCGCCAGCAGCCAAGGGGGGACTAGCGGGACAGATACGCAGTATTTT	CASSQGGTSGTDTQYF
TRBV19	TRBJ2-7	medium-sized	.	TGTGCCAGTAGTACACAGGGCCGAACGCACGAGCAGTACTTC	CASSTQGRTHEQYF
TRBV5-4	TRBJ2-3	medium-sized	TRBD1	TGTGCCAGCAGGACCCGGGACAGGGTATCAGATACGCAGTATTTT	CASRTRDRVSDTQYF
TRBV6-2/TRBV6-3	TRBJ2-2	once	.	TGTGCCAGCAGAGCGGAACTGAACACCGGGGAGCTGTTTTTT	CASRAELNTGELFF
TRBV20-1	TRBJ2-7	.	.	TGCAGTGCTAGAGATCTGGGGGAAGTTTCCTACGAGCAGTACTTC	CSARDLGEVSYEQYF
TRBV27	TRBJ2-1	medium-sized	TRBD2	TGTGCCAGCAGTTTATGGACTAGCGGGAGAGGGAATGAGCAGTTCTTC	CASSLWTSGRGNEQFF
TRBV12-3/TRBV12-4	TRBJ2-5	few	TRBD1	TGTGCCAGCAGGTGGACAGGTCAAGAGACCCAGTACTTC	CASRWTGQETQYF
TRBV19	TRBJ2-5	few	.	TGTGCCAGTAGTATACCTCAGGTAGCAGCGACCCAGTACTTC	CASSIPQVAATQYF
TRBV20-1	TRBJ2-1	.	.	TGCAGCTTACTTAGCGGAGCGATCTACAATGAGAAGTTCTTC	CSLLSGAIYNEKFF
TRBV4-3	TRBJ2-2	medium-sized	.	TGCGCCAGCAGCCAACTGGGGGTGAGGACCGGGGAGCTGTTTTTT	CASSQLGVRTGELFF
TRBV6-2/TRBV6-3	TRBJ1-5	medium-sized	.	TGTGCCAGCACCCGCCTGTCTGGGTTCGGGCAGCCCCAGCATTTT	CASTRLSGFGQPQHF
TRBV27	TRBJ1-4	.	TRBD1	TGTGCCAGCAGGGTACAGGGGGAACCGGGGGAAAAACTGTTTTTT	CASRVQGEPGEKLFF
TRBV20-1	TRBJ2-7	few	TRBD2	TGCAGTGCTACCGCCCTTAGCGGGAGTACGGCCTACGAGCAGTACTTC	CSATALSGSTAYEQYF
TRBV6-5	TRBJ2-1	.	TRBD1	TGTGCCAGCAGTTGGGACAGGGGAGGCTATGAGCAGTTCTTC	CASSWDRGGYEQFF
TRBV12-3/TRBV12-4	TRBJ1-2	.	TRBD1	TGCGCCAGCAGCCATCTCTGTCCAGGGGACAGCCGCTATGGCTACACCTTC	CASSHLCPGDSRYGYTF
TRBV4-2	TRBJ2-1	.	TRBD1	TGTGCCAGCAGCCAAGAACCCAGGGACAGGAATGAGCAGTTCTTC	CASSQEPRDRNEQFF
TRBV7-6	TRBJ2-7	medium-sized	TRBD2	TGTGCCAGCAGCTTACGGGCGGGCGGAGGGGGTCTAGCGGGATCGTTAGGCTACGAGCAGTACTTC	CASSLRAGGGGLAGSLGYEQYF
TRBV29-1	TRBJ2-7	.	TRBD2	TGCAGCGCTGGGGGGCCGGGAGGGCCCTACGAGCAGTACTTC	CSAGGPGGPYEQYF
TRBV20-1	TRBJ2-2	few	TRBD1	TGCAGTGCCCGCGGCCAGGGGGACCTCCGGACCTGGGAGCTGTTTTTT	CSARGQGDLRTWELFF
TRBV6-6	TRBJ1-2	medium-sized	.	TGTGCCACGCAGGCGGGGGCTAGGGGCTACACCTTC	CATQAGARGYTF
TRBV28	TRBJ1-5	.	.	TGTGCCAGTCGACTGTCCGACCAGCCCCAGCATTTT	CASRLSDQPQHF
TRBV6-4	TRBJ1-6	.	.	TGTGCCAGCAGTTACGGAGGGGAAAATTCACCCCTCCACTTT	CASSYGGENSPLHF
TRBV21-1	TRBJ2-7	.	.	TGTGCCAGCAGTTTGGGGGTAGCGGGCTCCTACGAGCAGTACTTC	CASSLGVAGSYEQYF
TRBV6-6	TRBJ1-1	few	TRBD1	TGTGCCAGCAGTTACGGGACGGGAACAGGGGGCTCCGAAGCTTTCTTT	CASSYGTGTGGSEAFF
TRBV12-3/TRBV12-4	TRBJ2-7	few	.	TGTGCCAGCAGCCGGGGACTTAACACCCTCTACGAGCAGTACTTC	CASSRGLNTLYEQYF
TRBV12-3/TRBV12-4	TRBJ2-7	few	.	TGTGCCAGCAGCCTGACCTCTAACGAGCAGTACTTC	CASSLTSNEQYF
TRBV21-1	TRBJ2-7	.	.	TGTGCCAGCTGTTATATAGCGTACGAGCAGTACTTC	CASCYIAYEQYF
TRBV4-2	TRBJ1-6	few	.	TGTGCCAGCAGCCAAGATTCAGGCTATAATTCACCCCTCCACTTT	CASSQDSGYNSPLHF
TRBV5-1	TRBJ1-2	few	.	TGCGCCAGCAGCCTGTCTCGTGGTGGCTACACCTTC	CASSLSRGGYTF
TRBV10-3	TRBJ1-2	medium-sized	TRBD1	TGTGCCATCAGTGACGGGGGACAGGCTAACTATGGCTACACCTTC	CAISDGGQANYGYTF
TRBV19	TRBJ2-1	medium-sized	TRBD1	TGTGCCAGTAGTATGGACAGGGTGAATGAGCAGTTCTTC	CASSMDRVNEQFF
TRBV4-3	TRBJ1-2	.	.	TGTGCCAGCAGCCATGAGACAGGAGACTCGCGCTATGGCTACACCTTC	CASSHETGDSRYGYTF
TRBV4-3	TRBJ2-2	few	.	TGCGCCAGCAGCCAAGATCCACTAGTAACTTTAACCGGGGAGCTGTTTTTT	CASSQDPLVTLTGELFF
TRBV24-1	TRBJ2-1	.	.	TGTGCCACCAGTGACCGACGGCGGGGAGTGCAATCCTACAATGAGCAGTTCTTC	CATSDRRRGVQSYNEQFF
TRBV4-3	TRBJ2-5	.	.	TGCGCCAGCAGCCAAGGGAGGTGGTCAGAGACCCAGTACTTC	CASSQGRWSETQYF